The 27 T cell receptor beta chains reported below all come from one sample, sequenced in a study of cytomegalovirus exposure and HLA in healthy donors. PCR primers comprised 60 Vbeta and 13 Jbeta primers. The table came from immunoSEQ multiplex PCR; TCRdb's copy has only in-frame clones and leaves some out. The sample holds some 190,000 clones, about 90% seen once. The sample taken for sequencing was PBMCs. The receptors stem from a man aged 25-45 years in good health and CMV-seronegative.

The chain employs TRBV2 and TRBJ2-5; the match to TRBD1 covers 9 bases. The V and J ends lost 4 bases and 4 bases, in that order; junction bases with no gene match: 7. The CDR3 runs to 15 residues. CDR1 and CDR2 (germline): SNHLY, FYNNEI. The CDR3 DNA is TGTGCCAGCAGTGGAAAACGACAGGGGGGAGAGACCCAGTACTTC. As protein: CASSGKRQGGETQYF. The variable domain in full, completed from reference TRBV2 and TRBJ2-5, reads EPEVTQTPSHQVTQMGQEVILRCVPISNHLYFYWYRQILGQKVEFLVSFYNNEISEKSEIFDDQFSVERPDGSNFTLKIRSTKLEDSAMYFCASSGKRQGGETQYFGPGTRLLVL.

This clone was seen once. The chain employs TRBV27 and TRBJ2-5; TRBD2 matches 7 bases. The V gene end was trimmed by 4 bases and the J gene end by 5 bases; junction bases not matched to a gene: 7. Germline V lookup: CDR1 MNHEY, CDR2 SMNVEV (reference sequence). The CDR3 length is 14 residues. CDR3 bases: TGTGCCAGCAGTTACGCGGGAGAGGGGGAGACCCAGTACTTC. This codes for CASSYAGEGETQYF.

V usage is TRBV7-9 and J usage is TRBJ2-3, with 8 bases aligning to TRBD1. The trim removed 7 bases at V and 6 bases at J, leaving 12 bases unmatched. There are 15 residues in the CDR3. The germline V gene has CDR1 SEHNR and CDR2 FQNEAQ (reference sequence). CDR3 DNA: TGTGCCAGCACCACTGGACAGGGCCAGGCCGATACGCAGTATTTT. Protein: CASTTGQGQADTQYF.

The chain employs TRBV28 and TRBJ1-4, with D hard to call. Germline V CDR1 and CDR2: MDHEN, SYDVKM. CDR3 size: 14 residues. Trimming cost V 3 bases and J 6 bases, with 11 bases left between them. Written as DNA, the CDR3 is TGTGCCAGCAGTTTGGCGGGTGCGTATGAAAAACTGTTTTTT. Protein: CASSLAGAYEKLFF.

This chain connects TRBV5-4 to TRBJ1-2; 12 bases agree with TRBD1. Looked up from germline, CDR1 is SGHNT and CDR2 is YYREEE (reference sequence). The CDR3 consists of 15 residues. Trimming cost V 4 bases and J 8 bases; bases outside gene matches: 9. CDR3 sequence (DNA): TGTGCCAGCAGCCTTGGGGGACAGGGGGCTGAAGGCTACACCTTC. Encoded protein: CASSLGGQGAEGYTF.

Comment on this clone: The junction shows a germline mismatch at one end, possibly a read error. The CDR3 protein is CASSPRGTDTQYF. The DNA of the CDR3 is TGTGCTAGCAGCCCCCGCGGCACAGATACGCAGTATTTT. This chain joins TRBV7-7 and TRBJ2-3; D call uncertain. The CDR3 sequence is 13 residues long. Germline CDR1 and CDR2: SSHAT and FNYEAQ (reference sequence).

The chain has TRBV30 and TRBJ2-1; maybe TRBD1 (5 bases). From germline, CDR1 is GTSNPN and CDR2 SVGIG (reference sequence). CDR3 length: 11 residues. V lost 4 bases, J lost 6 bases, and 7 bases lay in between. The CDR3 DNA sequence: TGTGCCTGGACCCAGGGCAATGAGCAGTTCTTC. This translates into CAWTQGNEQFF. Full variable domain (remainder filled in from reference TRBV30 and TRBJ2-1): SQTIHQWPATLVQPVGSPLSLECTVEGTSNPNLYWYRQAAGRGLQLLFYSVGIGQISSEVPQNLSASRPQDRQFILSSKKLLLSDSGFYLCAWTQGNEQFFGPGTRLTVL.

Only one count was recorded for this clone. The chain joins TRBV19 to TRBJ2-2; 9 bases map to TRBD1. CDR1 and CDR2 from the germline V gene are LNHDA and SQIVND (reference sequence). CDR3 length: 15 residues. V lost 6 bases, J lost 6 bases, and 8 bases stayed unmatched. CDR3 nucleotide sequence: TGTGCCAGTAGCTTATGGGGACAGGGACCCGGGGAGCTGTTTTTT. It encodes CASSLWGQGPGELFF.

The J gene is TRBJ1-1, the V gene TRBV5-4, with 7 bases aligning to TRBD1. The CDR3 is made up of 15 amino acids. The ends lost 0 bases at V and 8 bases at J; junction bases unmatched: 10. The germline CDR1 and CDR2 sequences are SGHNT and YYREEE (reference sequence). CDR3 sequence (DNA): TGTGCCAGCAGCTTGGAATTGGGGACAGACCTAGAAGCTTTCTTT. This translates into CASSLELGTDLEAFF.

V gene TRBV9 combines with J gene TRBJ2-1, with TRBD2 matching 8 bases. V lost 4 bases, J lost 8 bases, and 14 bases stayed unmatched. Germline V gene data show CDR1 as SGDLS and CDR2 as YYNGEE. The length of the CDR3 is 16 residues. CDR3 DNA: TGTGCCAGCAGCACCCGGGGACTAGGGACCTCAGATGAGCAGTTCTTC. Residues: CASSTRGLGTSDEQFF.

J is TRBJ2-1 and V is TRBV29-1; 8 nucleotides match TRBD2. CDR1 is SQVTM, CDR2 ANQGSEA, per germline. CDR3 length equals 18 residues. V was pared by 3 bases and J by 0 bases, with 13 bases of the junction left unmatched. The CDR3 spells CSVDTTKSGSRSYNEQFF. CDR3 bases: TGCAGCGTTGACACAACCAAGAGCGGGAGCCGCTCCTACAATGAGCAGTTCTTC.

The chain is built from TRBV28 and TRBJ2-7, with 11 bases identical to TRBD2. Germline V gives CDR1 MDHEN, CDR2 SYDVKM. With 6 bases clipped from V and 4 bases from J, the junction kept 8 bases outside the gene matches. This CDR3 comprises 15 residues. The CDR3 region has the DNA TGTGCCAGCAGCACAGGACTAGCGGGCAGATACGAGCAGTACTTC. This translates into CASSTGLAGRYEQYF.

This chain links TRBV18 with TRBJ2-3; 11 nucleotides match TRBD2. The germline gives CDR1 KGHSH, CDR2 LQKENI. The V and J ends lost 2 bases and 5 bases, in that order; junction bases with no gene match: 9. This CDR3 is 17 amino acids long. The CDR3 region is CASSPVLAGATQDTQYF. The DNA for the CDR3 is TGTGCCAGCTCACCAGTACTAGCGGGAGCTACACAAGATACGCAGTATTTT.

In this sample, this clone turned up a few times. The V call is TRBV4-2, the J call TRBJ1-2; 12 bases align to TRBD1. Germline loops: CDR1 LGHNA, CDR2 YNFKEQ. The CDR3 has 18 amino acids. V was clipped by 0 bases and J by 8 bases; unmatched bases: 13. CDR3 amino acids: CASSQEGTGGPERFGYTF. The CDR3, as DNA: TGTGCCAGCAGCCAAGAGGGGACAGGGGGCCCCGAGAGGTTCGGCTACACCTTC.

This clone has just a few counts. The chain employs TRBV18 and TRBJ1-3; the match to TRBD1 covers 8 bases. This CDR3 contains 17 residues. V lost 5 bases and J lost 2; bases outside the gene matches: 11. Germline V gene lookup returns CDR1 KGHSH and CDR2 LQKENI. The CDR3 DNA sequence: TGTGCCAGCTCAACCCGAGGAGGACAGGGTACTGGAAACACCATATATTTT. This encodes CASSTRGGQGTGNTIYF.

The V gene is TRBV27, the J gene TRBJ2-7, with D possibly TRBD1 on 6 matching bases. Deletions cut 8 bases from V and 2 bases from J, with 13 bases between. CDR1 and CDR2 from the germline V gene are MNHEY and SMNVEV (reference sequence). The CDR3 is made up of 13 amino acids. For the CDR3, the DNA is TGTGCCAGCGCCCTGGGACAAACCTACGAGCAGTACTTC. It encodes CASALGQTYEQYF.

The chain joins TRBV4-3 to TRBJ1-1; 7 bases fit TRBD1. In germline, CDR1 is LGHNA, CDR2 YSLEER. Trimming cost V 0 bases and J 0 bases; bases outside gene matches: 1. The CDR3 contains 15 residues. The DNA for the CDR3 is TGCGCCAGCAGCCAAGACAGGGGGATGAACACTGAAGCTTTCTTT. Encoded protein: CASSQDRGMNTEAFF.

This chain uses TRBV7-8 with TRBJ2-3; a possible D gene is TRBD1 (5 bases). Germline CDR1 reads SGHVS; CDR2 reads FQNEAQ. The CDR3 loop spans 15 amino acids. V was cut by 5 bases and J by 5 bases, with 17 bases left in between. CDR3 region: CASSPSQGEVDTQYF. In nucleotides, the CDR3 is TGTGCCAGCAGCCCGAGCCAGGGCGAGGTAGATACGCAGTATTTT.

The genes are TRBV4-1 and TRBJ2-7; 9 nucleotides agree with TRBD1. Trimming took 4 bases from V and 3 from J; bases not matched to a gene: 13. Germline CDR1 is MGHRA and CDR2 is YSYEKL. This CDR3 has 17 residues. The CDR3 reads CASSRGTGSSQDYEQYF. DNA of the CDR3: TGCGCCAGCAGCCGAGGGACAGGGTCGAGTCAGGACTACGAGCAGTACTTC.

This sequence joins TRBV25-1 and TRBJ1-2; 8 positions match TRBD1. Per the germline V gene, CDR1 is MGHDK and CDR2 is SYGVNS. The CDR3 is made up of 13 amino acids. The V segment lost 5 bases and the J segment 7 bases; nucleotides outside the gene matches: 6. CDR3 in amino acids: CASSPGGRGGYTF. In DNA, the CDR3 is TGTGCCAGCAGTCCAGGGGGCAGGGGTGGCTACACCTTC.

This clone appeared once. Germline is not matched at one junction end, which may reflect a read error. The genes are TRBV7-9 and TRBJ1-1; D ambiguous. This CDR3 comprises 15 residues. Germline-derived CDR1 and CDR2 are SEHNR and FQNEAQ (reference sequence). Written as DNA, the CDR3 is TGTTCCAGCAGCCACCCCCCGGGTGATAACACTGAAGCTTTCTTT. Translated: CSSSHPPGDNTEAFF. Based on the CDR3 plus reference TRBV7-9 and TRBJ1-1, the full variable domain is DTGVSQNPRHKITKRGQNVTFRCDPISEHNRLYWYRQTLGQGPEFLTYFQNEAQLEKSRLLSDRFSAERPKGSFSTLEIQRTEQGDSAMYLCSSSHPPGDNTEAFFGQGTRLTVV.

This clone was counted a few times. An end of the junction does not agree with germline; a read error may underlie this. The chain couples TRBV7-7 to TRBJ1-1; 8 nucleotides match TRBD1. The CDR3 covers 13 residues. CDR1 is SSHAT, CDR2 FNYEAQ, per germline (reference sequence). The CDR3 sequence is CASSKDRGTEAFF. As DNA, the CDR3 is TGTGCTAGCAGCAAAGACAGGGGCACTGAAGCTTTCTTT.

V and J are TRBV5-1 and TRBJ2-1; D uncertain. This CDR3 is built from 15 residues. V was clipped by 0 bases and J by 0 bases, with 7 bases between them. Germline-derived CDR1 and CDR2 are SGHRS and YFSETQ. CDR3 nucleotide sequence: TGCGCCAGCAGCTTGGGTTTTAGCTCCTACAATGAGCAGTTCTTC. This gives the protein CASSLGFSSYNEQFF.

The rearrangement joins TRBV25-1 to TRBJ2-2, with 7 bases fitting TRBD2. The ends lost 1 base at V and 1 base at J; junction bases unmatched: 6. Germline CDR1 is MGHDK and CDR2 is SYGVNS. This CDR3 region has 17 residues. CDR3 nucleotides: TGTGCCAGCAGTGAATGGGGGGGGGAAAGGAACACCGGGGAGCTGTTTTTT. Translated: CASSEWGGERNTGELFF. The whole variable domain, filled in from reference TRBV25-1 and TRBJ2-2, reads EADIYQTPRYLVIGTGKKITLECSQTMGHDKMYWYQQDPGMELHLIHYSYGVNSTEKGDLSSESTVSRIRTEHFPLTLESARPSHTSQYLCASSEWGGERNTGELFFGEGSRLTVL.

V gene TRBV28 combines with J gene TRBJ1-1, with a tentative D call TRBD1 (6 bases). Germline V lookup: CDR1 MDHEN, CDR2 SYDVKM. Trimming took off 2 bases at V and 5 bases at J, with 12 bases between the two ends. CDR3 length equals 14 residues. The CDR3 nucleotides are TGTGCCAGCAGTTTAAGGCAGGGGAATACTGAAGCTTTCTTT. This gives the protein CASSLRQGNTEAFF.

This clone was counted a few times. J is TRBJ1-5 and V is TRBV4-1; D is unresolved. The germline CDR1 and CDR2 sequences are MGHRA and YSYEKL. The CDR3 spans 15 residues. Trimming removed 1 base from V and 4 bases from J, with 11 bases in between. Here the CDR3 reads CASSQVRTGNQPQHF. In DNA form, the CDR3 reads TGCGCCAGCAGCCAAGTTAGGACTGGGAATCAGCCCCAGCATTTT.

The V gene is TRBV12-5, the J gene TRBJ2-1; 8 nucleotides line up with TRBD2. The length of the CDR3 is 15 residues. From germline, CDR1 is LGHNT and CDR2 FRNRAP. J gave up 0 bases and V 7 bases, and 5 bases lay outside the gene matches. CDR3 sequence: CASAFGTSSYNEQFF. As DNA, the CDR3 is TGTGCTAGTGCGTTCGGGACTAGCTCCTACAATGAGCAGTTCTTC.